The rows below give T cell receptor beta chains drawn from one sample of a study of blood T cell repertoires in COVID-19. The data were produced by immunoSEQ multiplex PCR, yet TCRdb's version contains in-frame clones alone and is incomplete. The sample includes roughly 360,000 clones, around 83% seen only once; the top ten take less than 6%. Sequenced: PBMCs or T cells enriched from blood (not recorded which). The receptors stem from a woman in her forties or fifties who had recovered from COVID-19. Each CDR3 is given with its conserved first and last residue. D genes are given only for firm matches. Part of the rows lack a size; the others show once, few, many or a class for expanded clones.

size,D,V,J,CDR3,DNA
many,.,TRBV21-1,TRBJ2-1,CASSKGDRSSGISGEQFF,TGTGCCAGCAGCAAAGGGGACCGTTCTAGCGGGATTTCTGGCGAGCAGTTCTTC
.,TRBD1,TRBV14,TRBJ2-7,CASSQAGDSYEQYF,TGTGCCAGCAGCCAAGCCGGGGACAGCTACGAGCAGTACTTC
.,.,TRBV30,TRBJ1-1,CAWSVQGANTEAFF,TGTGCCTGGAGTGTACAAGGGGCTAACACTGAAGCTTTCTTT
.,.,TRBV4-1,TRBJ1-5,CASSQGGGGNQPQHF,TGCGCCAGCAGCCAAGGGGGAGGGGGCAATCAGCCCCAGCATTTT
.,TRBD1,TRBV10-2,TRBJ2-2,CASSALGQDYGELFF,TGCGCCAGCAGTGCATTGGGACAGGATTACGGGGAGCTGTTTTTT
.,.,TRBV5-4,TRBJ2-6,CASSKENPGAGANVLTF,TGTGCCAGCAGCAAGGAAAATCCGGGAGCTGGGGCCAACGTCCTGACTTTC
.,.,TRBV4-2,TRBJ1-2,CASASGVNLNYGYTF,TGTGCCAGCGCCAGCGGAGTGAACTTGAACTATGGCTACACCTTC
.,.,TRBV10-3,TRBJ2-5,CAISEAEKYQETQYF,TGTGCCATCAGTGAGGCTGAGAAGTACCAAGAGACCCAGTACTTC
.,.,TRBV30,TRBJ1-1,CAWKLYSGQPEAFF,TGTGCCTGGAAATTATACTCCGGACAGCCTGAAGCTTTCTTT
.,TRBD1,TRBV6-6,TRBJ2-7,CASSFQPGGYEQYF,TGTGCCAGCAGTTTCCAACCAGGGGGCTACGAGCAGTACTTC
.,TRBD2,TRBV27,TRBJ2-2,CASSLGTSSTGELFF,TGTGCCAGCAGTTTAGGGACTAGCTCCACCGGGGAGCTGTTTTTT
.,TRBD1,TRBV29-1,TRBJ1-2,CSVEGDSYGYTF,TGCAGCGTTGAAGGGGACAGCTATGGCTACACCTTC
once,TRBD2,TRBV14,TRBJ2-2,CASSLGLAGGTGELFF,TGTGCCAGCAGCCTGGGACTAGCGGGAGGCACCGGGGAGCTGTTTTTT
once,TRBD1,TRBV5-5,TRBJ2-7,CASSFRTGDSYEQYF,TGTGCCAGCAGTTTTCGGACAGGTGATTCCTACGAGCAGTACTTC
.,TRBD1,TRBV29-1,TRBJ1-2,CSVEEGGQSMGYTF,TGCAGCGTTGAAGAGGGGGGACAGTCCATGGGCTACACCTTC
.,TRBD2,TRBV6-5,TRBJ2-1,CASSSGGREAEQFF,TGTGCCAGCAGTTCTGGCGGGAGGGAAGCTGAGCAGTTCTTC
.,TRBD1,TRBV2,TRBJ2-4,CASSVPRGTGNIQYF,TGTGCCAGCAGTGTTCCACGGGGGACAGGGAACATTCAGTACTTC
.,TRBD2,TRBV19,TRBJ2-3,CASSWLAGAGTDTQYF,TGTGCCAGTAGTTGGTTAGCGGGGGCTGGCACAGATACGCAGTATTTT
.,TRBD2,TRBV5-1,TRBJ2-7,CASSQVAGGLNEQYF,TGCGCCAGCAGCCAAGTCGCGGGGGGGCTTAACGAGCAGTACTTC
.,.,TRBV15,TRBJ1-2,CATSRDRDVPAMSYGYTF,TGTGCCACCAGCAGAGACAGGGATGTACCCGCCATGAGCTATGGCTACACCTTC
.,.,TRBV3-1/TRBV3-2,TRBJ2-1,CASSQARVNNDQFF,TGTGCCAGCAGCCAAGCCAGGGTGAACAATGATCAGTTCTTC
.,.,TRBV7-2,TRBJ2-2,CASSLVGGTGELFF,TGTGCCAGCAGCTTAGTCGGGGGTACCGGGGAGCTGTTTTTT
.,.,TRBV7-8,TRBJ2-1,CASSLNAASVNNEQFF,TGTGCCAGCAGCCTAAATGCGGCTAGCGTAAACAATGAGCAGTTCTTC
once,.,TRBV7-3,TRBJ2-2,CASSWGVGGELFF,TGTGCCAGCAGCTGGGGAGTTGGCGGGGAGCTGTTTTTT